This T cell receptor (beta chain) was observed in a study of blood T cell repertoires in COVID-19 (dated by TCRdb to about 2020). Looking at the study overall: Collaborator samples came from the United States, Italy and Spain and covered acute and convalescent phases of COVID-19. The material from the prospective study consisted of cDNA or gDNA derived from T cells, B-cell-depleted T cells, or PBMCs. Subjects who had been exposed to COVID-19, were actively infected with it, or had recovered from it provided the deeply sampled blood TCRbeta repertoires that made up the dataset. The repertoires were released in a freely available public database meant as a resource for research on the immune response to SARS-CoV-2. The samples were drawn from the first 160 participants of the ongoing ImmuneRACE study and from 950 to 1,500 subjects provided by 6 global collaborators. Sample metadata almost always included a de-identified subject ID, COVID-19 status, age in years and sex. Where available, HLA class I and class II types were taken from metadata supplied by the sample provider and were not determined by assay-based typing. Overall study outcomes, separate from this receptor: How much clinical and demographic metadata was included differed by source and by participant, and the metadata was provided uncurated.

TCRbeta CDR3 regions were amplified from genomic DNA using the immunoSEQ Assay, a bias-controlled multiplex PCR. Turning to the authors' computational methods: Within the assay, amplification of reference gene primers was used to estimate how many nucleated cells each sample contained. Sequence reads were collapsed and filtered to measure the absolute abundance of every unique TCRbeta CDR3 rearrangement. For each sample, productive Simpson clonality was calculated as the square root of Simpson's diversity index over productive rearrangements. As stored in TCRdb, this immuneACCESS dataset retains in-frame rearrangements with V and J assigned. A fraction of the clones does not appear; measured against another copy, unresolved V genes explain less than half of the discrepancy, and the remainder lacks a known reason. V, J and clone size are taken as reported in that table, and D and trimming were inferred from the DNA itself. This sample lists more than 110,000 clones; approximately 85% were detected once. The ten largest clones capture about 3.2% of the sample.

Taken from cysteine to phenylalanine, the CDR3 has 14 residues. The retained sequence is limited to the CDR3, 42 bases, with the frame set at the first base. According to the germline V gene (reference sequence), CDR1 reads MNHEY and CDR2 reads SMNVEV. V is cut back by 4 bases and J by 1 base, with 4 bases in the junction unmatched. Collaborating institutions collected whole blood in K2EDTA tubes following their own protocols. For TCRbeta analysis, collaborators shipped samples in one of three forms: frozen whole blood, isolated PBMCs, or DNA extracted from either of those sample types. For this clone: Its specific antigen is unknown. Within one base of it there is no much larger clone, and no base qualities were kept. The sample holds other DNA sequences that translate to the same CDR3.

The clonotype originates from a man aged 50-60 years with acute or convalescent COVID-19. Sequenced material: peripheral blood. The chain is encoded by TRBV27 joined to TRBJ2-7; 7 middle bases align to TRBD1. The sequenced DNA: TGTGCCAGCAGTTCCCGACAGGGATCCTACGAGCAGTACTTC. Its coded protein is CASSSRQGSYEQYF.